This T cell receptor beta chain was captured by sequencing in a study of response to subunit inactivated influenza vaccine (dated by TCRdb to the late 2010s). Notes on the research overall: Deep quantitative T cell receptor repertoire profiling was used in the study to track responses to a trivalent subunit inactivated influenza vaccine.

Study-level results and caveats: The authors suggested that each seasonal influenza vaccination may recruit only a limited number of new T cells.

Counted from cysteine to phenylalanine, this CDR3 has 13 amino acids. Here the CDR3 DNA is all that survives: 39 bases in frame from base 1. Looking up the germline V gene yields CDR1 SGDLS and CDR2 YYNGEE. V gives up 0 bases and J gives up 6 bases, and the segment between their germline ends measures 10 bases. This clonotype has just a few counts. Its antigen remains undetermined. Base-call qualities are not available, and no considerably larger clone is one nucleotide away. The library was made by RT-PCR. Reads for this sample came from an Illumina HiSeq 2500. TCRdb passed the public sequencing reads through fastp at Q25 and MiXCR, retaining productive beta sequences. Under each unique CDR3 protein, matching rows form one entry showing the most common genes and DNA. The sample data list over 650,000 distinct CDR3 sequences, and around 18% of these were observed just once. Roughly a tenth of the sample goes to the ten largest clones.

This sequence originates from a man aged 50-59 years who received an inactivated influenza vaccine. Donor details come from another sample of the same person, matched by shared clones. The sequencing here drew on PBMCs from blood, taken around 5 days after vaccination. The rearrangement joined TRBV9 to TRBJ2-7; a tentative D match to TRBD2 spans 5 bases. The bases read TGTGCCAGCAGCGTAGCACCGGGGATCGAGCAGTACTTC. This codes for CASSVAPGIEQYF.